Here is one TCR beta chain with its context. Its antigen is unidentified. Sequencing used immunoSEQ multiplex PCR; TCRdb keeps in-frame clones, though not all of them. The sample has around 600,000 clones, roughly 98% seen once. Naive CD8 cells comprised CD45RO-negative, CCR7-positively selected cells, excluding terminally differentiated effector memory CD45RA+ cells. The data were taken from a study of shared clonotypes between healthy human individuals. Looking at the study overall: Aged between 18 and 49, the donors were two women and a few men. Findings and caveats of the study: As a rule, naive subsets had a larger estimated richness than memory subsets. The sharing of roughly 5% of naive CD4 clonotypes was seen across a handful of donors.

The CDR3 sequence is 16 residues long. Trimming removed 5 bases at V and 2 bases at J, with 16 bases between. Germline values: CDR1 LNHNV, CDR2 YYDKDF (reference sequence). This chain links TRBV15 with TRBJ2-1; D is perhaps TRBD1 or TRBD2 (5 bases each). Sequenced: naive CD8+ T cells sorted from blood. The sequence was obtained from a man aged 25-45 years in good health. The chain's CDR3 is CATSPRDLGPYNEQFF. CDR3 bases: TGTGCCACCAGCCCCCGGGACCTCGGCCCCTACAATGAGCAGTTCTTC.